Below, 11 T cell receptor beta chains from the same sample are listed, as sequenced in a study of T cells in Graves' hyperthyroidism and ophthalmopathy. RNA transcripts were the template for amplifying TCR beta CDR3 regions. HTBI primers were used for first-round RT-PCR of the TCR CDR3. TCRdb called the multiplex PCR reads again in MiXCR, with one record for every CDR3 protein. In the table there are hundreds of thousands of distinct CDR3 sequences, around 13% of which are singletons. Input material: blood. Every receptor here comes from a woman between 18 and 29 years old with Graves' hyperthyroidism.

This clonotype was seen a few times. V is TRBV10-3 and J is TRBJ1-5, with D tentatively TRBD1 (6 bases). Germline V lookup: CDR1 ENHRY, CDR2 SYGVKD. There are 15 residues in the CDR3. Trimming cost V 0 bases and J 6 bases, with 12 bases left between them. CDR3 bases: TGTGCCATCAGTGAGTCGAGGGGGGTTGGTCAGCCCCAGCATTTT. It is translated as CAISESRGVGQPQHF.

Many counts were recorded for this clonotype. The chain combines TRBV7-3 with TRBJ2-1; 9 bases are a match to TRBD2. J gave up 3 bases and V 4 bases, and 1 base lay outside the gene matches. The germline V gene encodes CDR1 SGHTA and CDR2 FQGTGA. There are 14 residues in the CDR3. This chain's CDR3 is CASSYSGSYNEQFF. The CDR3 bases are TGTGCCAGCAGCTATAGCGGGAGCTACAATGAGCAGTTCTTC.

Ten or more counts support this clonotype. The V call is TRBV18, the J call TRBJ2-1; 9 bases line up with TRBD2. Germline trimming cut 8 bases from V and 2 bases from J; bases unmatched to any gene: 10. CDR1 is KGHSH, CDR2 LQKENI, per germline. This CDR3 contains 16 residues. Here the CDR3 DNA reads TGTGCCAGCAGCCCCCCGGGACTAGCAGCCTACAATGAGCAGTTCTTC. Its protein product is CASSPPGLAAYNEQFF.

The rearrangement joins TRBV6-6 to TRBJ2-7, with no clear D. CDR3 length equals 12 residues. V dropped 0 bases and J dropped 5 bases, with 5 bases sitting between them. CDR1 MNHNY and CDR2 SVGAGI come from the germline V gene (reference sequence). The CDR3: CASSYSKDEQYF. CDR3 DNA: TGTGCCAGCAGTTACTCGAAGGACGAGCAGTACTTC.

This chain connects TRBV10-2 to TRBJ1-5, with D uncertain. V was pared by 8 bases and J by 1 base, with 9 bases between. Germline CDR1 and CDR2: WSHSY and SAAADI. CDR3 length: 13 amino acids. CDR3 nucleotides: TGCGCCAGCTACGAAGGGAGCAATCAGCCCCAGCATTTT. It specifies CASYEGSNQPQHF.

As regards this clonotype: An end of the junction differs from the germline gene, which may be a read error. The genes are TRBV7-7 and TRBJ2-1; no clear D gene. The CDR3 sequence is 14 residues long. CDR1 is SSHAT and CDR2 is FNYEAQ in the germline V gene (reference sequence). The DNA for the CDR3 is TGTGCTAGCAGTAGCTCAGAAGCTGGCAATGAGCAGTTCTTC. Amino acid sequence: CASSSSEAGNEQFF.

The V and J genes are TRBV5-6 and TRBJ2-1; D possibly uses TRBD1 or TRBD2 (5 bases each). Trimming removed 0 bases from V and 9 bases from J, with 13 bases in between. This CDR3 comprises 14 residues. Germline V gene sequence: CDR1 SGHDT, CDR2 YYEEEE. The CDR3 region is CASSLVGDLGEQFF. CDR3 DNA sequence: TGTGCCAGCAGCTTGGTGGGGGATCTGGGTGAGCAGTTCTTC. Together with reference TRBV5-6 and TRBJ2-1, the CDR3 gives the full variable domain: DAGVTQSPTHLIKTRGQQVTLRCSPKSGHDTVSWYQQALGQGPQFIFQYYEEEERQRGNFPDRFSGHQFPNYSSELNVNALLLGDSALYLCASSLVGDLGEQFFGPGTRLTVL.

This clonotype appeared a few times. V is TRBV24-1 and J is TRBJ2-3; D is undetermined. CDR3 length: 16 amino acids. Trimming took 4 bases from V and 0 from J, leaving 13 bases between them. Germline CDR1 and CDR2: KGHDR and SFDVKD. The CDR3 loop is CATSERGIPSTDTQYF. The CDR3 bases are TGTGCCACCAGTGAGAGAGGCATACCTAGCACAGATACGCAGTATTTT.

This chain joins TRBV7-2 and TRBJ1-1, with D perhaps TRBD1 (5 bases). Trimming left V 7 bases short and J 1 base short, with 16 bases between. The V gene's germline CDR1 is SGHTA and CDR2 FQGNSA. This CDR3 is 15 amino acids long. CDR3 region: CASTKISTGNTEAFF. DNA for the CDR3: TGTGCCAGCACGAAAATAAGCACAGGGAACACTGAAGCTTTCTTT.

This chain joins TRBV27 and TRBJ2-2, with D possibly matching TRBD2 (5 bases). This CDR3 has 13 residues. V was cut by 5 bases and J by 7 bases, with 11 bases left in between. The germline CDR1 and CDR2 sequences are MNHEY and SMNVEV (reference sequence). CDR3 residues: CASSPTAGGELFF. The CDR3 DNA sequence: TGTGCCAGCAGTCCGACGGCGGGCGGGGAGCTGTTTTTT.

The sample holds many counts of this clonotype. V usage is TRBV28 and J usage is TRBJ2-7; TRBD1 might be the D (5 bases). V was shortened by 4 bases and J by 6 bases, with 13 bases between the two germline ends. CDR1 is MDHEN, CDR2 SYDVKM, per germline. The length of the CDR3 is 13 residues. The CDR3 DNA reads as TGTGCCAGCAGTTCGCAGGGTAGTGGCGAGCAGTACTTC. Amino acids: CASSSQGSGEQYF.